Below, 29 T cell receptor beta chains from the same sample are listed, as sequenced in a study of T cells expressing NK-cell markers. With the 5' RACE reads reprocessed, TCRdb shows one record per CDR3 protein and no DNA. This table holds about 260,000 distinct CDR3 sequences. What was sequenced was blood T cells: a sorted CD56 or NKG2C T cell subset, CD4+ or CD8+ T cells, or bulk PBMC T cells (not recorded which). These receptors were taken from a woman aged 18-70 years in good health.

The gene calls are TRBV7-9 and TRBJ2-1; TCRdb indicates TRBD2, and absent DNA this call remains unverified. The CDR3 is 16 residues long. CDR1 and CDR2 (germline): SEHNR, FQNEAQ (reference sequence). CDR3 sequence: CASSSRLAGAYNEQFF.

This sequence joins TRBV24-1 and TRBJ2-1. Germline assignment: CDR1 KGHDR and CDR2 SFDVKD. This CDR3 region has 16 residues. The CDR3 sequence: CATSDQAGAAYNEQFF.

The V and J genes are TRBV20-1 and TRBJ1-1; TCRdb proposes TRBD1, but this gene call is untestable without DNA. Per germline, CDR1 DFQATT and CDR2 SNEGSKA (reference sequence). This CDR3 region has 14 residues. CDR3 loop: CSARRGEWNTEAFF.

The V call is TRBV5-1, the J call TRBJ2-5; TCRdb indicates TRBD2, and absent DNA this call remains unverified. CDR3 length: 19 residues. The germline V gene has CDR1 SGHRS and CDR2 YFSETQ. This chain's CDR3 is CASSFPLAGGTRWQETQYF.

The chain recombines TRBV29-1 with TRBJ2-1; absent DNA, TCRdb's TRBD1 call cannot be checked. This CDR3 contains 14 residues. The germline gives CDR1 SQVTM, CDR2 ANQGSEA. CDR3 in amino acids: CSSLGGSAYNEQFF.

The genes are TRBV11-2 and TRBJ1-5. CDR3 size: 13 residues. Germline V gene lookup returns CDR1 SGHAT and CDR2 FQNNGV. This chain's CDR3 is CASSLEWDQPQHF.

The genes are TRBV6-6 and TRBJ1-1; TCRdb designates TRBD1, a call that cannot be tested without DNA. The CDR3 runs 13 residues. Germline V CDR1 and CDR2: MNHNY, SVGAGI (reference sequence). The CDR3 here is CASSRGPDTEAFF.

V gene TRBV20-1 combines with J gene TRBJ2-2; TCRdb returns TRBD1, unconfirmable since there is no DNA. Germline lookup yields CDR1 DFQATT and CDR2 SNEGSKA (reference sequence). The CDR3 loop spans 15 amino acids. The CDR3 loop reads CSARTHRGDTGELFF.

This sequence joins TRBV7-2 and TRBJ2-7; lacking DNA, the TRBD2 call made by TCRdb goes unchecked. Per the germline V gene, CDR1 is SGHTA and CDR2 is FQGNSA. The CDR3 spans 16 residues. The CDR3 region is CASSSLGLAGGYEQYF.

The V gene is TRBV5-4, the J gene TRBJ2-2. The CDR3 totals 14 residues. Germline values: CDR1 SGHNT, CDR2 YYREEE (reference sequence). CDR3 residues: CASSLDRTQGELFF.

The chain has TRBV5-4 and TRBJ1-1; TCRdb designates TRBD1, a call that cannot be tested without DNA. The CDR3 runs to 14 residues. CDR1 and CDR2 from the germline V gene are SGHNT and YYREEE (reference sequence). CDR3 in amino acids: CASSLWVGGTEAFF.

The chain recombines TRBV20-1 with TRBJ2-1; TCRdb's D call of TRBD2 is untestable without DNA. Germline lookup yields CDR1 DFQATT and CDR2 SNEGSKA (reference sequence). This CDR3 region has 14 residues. CDR3 in amino acids: CSAMGAGGPHEQFF.

The CDR3 region is CASSNRGSGTGELFF. The genes are TRBV18 and TRBJ2-2. The CDR3 covers 15 residues. CDR1 and CDR2 (germline): KGHSH, LQKENI.

V is TRBV28 and J is TRBJ2-7; lacking DNA, the TRBD2 call made by TCRdb goes unchecked. The CDR3 loop spans 13 amino acids. The V gene's germline CDR1 is MDHEN and CDR2 SYDVKM. CDR3 loop: CASTGLTSPEQYF.

This rearrangement joins TRBV18 to TRBJ2-1; TCRdb names TRBD1, which stays unverified in the absence of DNA. CDR3 length equals 13 residues. Per germline, CDR1 KGHSH and CDR2 LQKENI. The CDR3 spells CASCSDRGNEQFF.

This chain joins TRBV6-2 or TRBV6-3 and TRBJ2-1; as DNA is missing, the TRBD1 call by TCRdb cannot be tested. Germline CDR1 and CDR2: MNHEY and SVGEGT. This CDR3 is 13 amino acids long. This CDR3 reads CASTPDLPNEQFF.

The chain uses TRBV29-1 and TRBJ1-4. Germline CDR1 is SQVTM and CDR2 is ANQGSEA. CDR3 length equals 12 residues. The CDR3 reads CSVTDHNEKLFF.

This chain uses TRBV18 with TRBJ1-4; TCRdb's D gene call, TRBD1, goes unchecked for lack of DNA. The length of the CDR3 is 15 residues. Germline CDR1 reads KGHSH; CDR2 reads LQKENI. The CDR3 reads CASSPIGGVGEKLFF.

The chain's CDR3 is CASTTSGTLEKLFF. The chain links TRBV12-3 or TRBV12-4 to TRBJ1-4; TCRdb indicates TRBD1, and absent DNA this call remains unverified. This CDR3 has 14 residues.

CDR3 loop: CASSLGLRDKESNYGYTF. This chain joins TRBV11-1 and TRBJ1-2; TCRdb gives TRBD1 as the D gene, but with no DNA this cannot be confirmed. The CDR3 consists of 18 residues. Germline CDR1 SGHAT, CDR2 FQDESV (reference sequence).

The chain couples TRBV11-2 to TRBJ2-3; TCRdb names TRBD2, which stays unverified in the absence of DNA. Germline values: CDR1 SGHAT, CDR2 FQNNGV. CDR3 length equals 17 residues. The CDR3: CASSLEASGINFYTQYF.

The genes are TRBV9 and TRBJ2-1; TCRdb outputs TRBD1, but without DNA this stays unchecked. Looked up from germline, CDR1 is SGDLS and CDR2 is YYNGEE. CDR3 size: 13 residues. CDR3: CASSRQPGDEQFF.

V and J are TRBV24-1 and TRBJ2-3; TCRdb returns TRBD1, unconfirmable since there is no DNA. From germline, CDR1 is KGHDR and CDR2 SFDVKD. There are 16 residues in the CDR3. The CDR3 sequence: CATSDPTGDFTDTQYF.

The gene calls are TRBV20-1 and TRBJ1-5; TCRdb names TRBD1, which stays unverified in the absence of DNA. The germline V gene has CDR1 DFQATT and CDR2 SNEGSKA (reference sequence). The length of the CDR3 is 14 residues. CDR3 region: CSARSGQGDQPQHF.

This chain links TRBV7-3 with TRBJ2-1; TCRdb selects TRBD2, and the lack of DNA leaves this call unchecked. The CDR3 totals 15 residues. CDR1 SGHTA and CDR2 FQGTGA come from the germline V gene. The CDR3 spells CASSYAGLAGGEQFF.

The rearrangement joins TRBV12-3 or TRBV12-4 to TRBJ2-7; TCRdb returns TRBD2, unconfirmable since there is no DNA. The CDR3 contains 15 residues. The chain's CDR3 is CASSLVTGGTYEQYF.

This chain uses TRBV7-2 with TRBJ1-5; TCRdb names TRBD1, which stays unverified in the absence of DNA. Germline CDR1 SGHTA, CDR2 FQGNSA. The CDR3 is 14 residues long. This CDR3 reads CASSPDSAGQPQHF.

This chain joins TRBV30 and TRBJ1-4. The CDR3 is 11 amino acids. Germline V gene lookup returns CDR1 GTSNPN and CDR2 SVGIG (reference sequence). CDR3 amino acids: CAWSVGEKLFF. Together with reference TRBV30 and TRBJ1-4, the CDR3 gives the full variable domain: SQTIHQWPATLVQPVGSPLSLECTVEGTSNPNLYWYRQAAGRGLQLLFYSVGIGQISSEVPQNLSASRPQDRQFILSSKKLLLSDSGFYLCAWSVGEKLFFGSGTQLSVL.

The chain uses TRBV7-8 and TRBJ2-5; the D call of TRBD1 rests on TCRdb alone, since no DNA is present to check it. This CDR3 comprises 13 residues. CDR1 SGHVS and CDR2 FQNEAQ come from the germline V gene. The CDR3 loop reads CASSLRGQETQYF.